This T cell receptor beta chain was retrieved from a study of T cells after posttransplantation cyclophosphamide. Only in-frame clones appear in the TCRdb table, and some are missing; sequencing was by immunoSEQ multiplex PCR. Listed for the sample are 25,000 to 30,000 clones, none seen a single time. Whole-study results and caveats: Blood and skin or GI T cell repertoires showed limited TRB overlap. Donor-recipient repertoire similarity was low at 1-2 months, rising over year one.

This clone was counted many times. Its matching antigen is unknown. Source material: PBMCs. This receptor was obtained from a man aged 50 to 60 in good health, CMV-negative, and a related stem cell transplant donor.

CDR3 loop: CASSGSDSYGYTF. CDR3 bases: TGTGCCAGCAGTGGTTCAGACAGTTATGGCTACACCTTC. The rearrangement joins TRBV6-4 to TRBJ1-2; a possible D gene is TRBD1 (5 bases). This CDR3 contains 13 residues. V was pared by 4 bases and J by 5 bases, with 11 bases between. Per germline, CDR1 MRHNA and CDR2 SNTAGT.